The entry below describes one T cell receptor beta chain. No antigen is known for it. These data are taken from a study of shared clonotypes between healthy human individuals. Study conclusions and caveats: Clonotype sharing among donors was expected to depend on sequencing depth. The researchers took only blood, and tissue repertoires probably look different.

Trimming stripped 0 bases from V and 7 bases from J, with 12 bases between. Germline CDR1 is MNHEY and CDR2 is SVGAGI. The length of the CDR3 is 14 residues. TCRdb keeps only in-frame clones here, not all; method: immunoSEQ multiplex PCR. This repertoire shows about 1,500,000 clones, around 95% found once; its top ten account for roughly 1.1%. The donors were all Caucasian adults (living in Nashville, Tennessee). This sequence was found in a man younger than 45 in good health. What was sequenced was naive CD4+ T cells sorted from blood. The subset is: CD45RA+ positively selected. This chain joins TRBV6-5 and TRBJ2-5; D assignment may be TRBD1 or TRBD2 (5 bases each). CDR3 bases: TGTGCCAGCAGTTACTCGCCCAGGGCGGGGACCCAGTACTTC. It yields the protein CASSYSPRAGTQYF.